This passage covers 7 T cell receptor beta chains from one sample sequenced in a study of control samples from healthy donors and cancer patients. This table comes from immunoSEQ multiplex PCR, and its TCRdb copy is limited to in-frame clones, with some not included. This table has some 130,000 clones, 92% appearing once. The sequencing sample was made of blood. The source of these receptors is a woman aged 45-65 years in good health.

The rearrangement joins TRBV4-1 to TRBJ1-6, with D maybe TRBD1 (5 bases). Germline V gene sequence: CDR1 MGHRA, CDR2 YSYEKL. This CDR3 is built from 16 residues. V was shortened by 0 bases and J by 9 bases, with 15 bases between the two germline ends. The CDR3, as DNA: TGCGCCAGCAGCCAAGATGGGGTGAGGGGATTTTCACCCCTCCACTTT. Its translation is CASSQDGVRGFSPLHF.

The chain has TRBV5-8 and TRBJ2-7, with TRBD1 identical over 10 bases. The CDR3 is made up of 16 amino acids. Germline lookup yields CDR1 SGHTS and CDR2 YDEGEE. V was pared by 0 bases and J by 5 bases, with 8 bases of the junction left unmatched. Written as DNA, the CDR3 is TGTGCCAGCAGCTTGGCAGGCTGGACAGGGGGTGACGAGCAGTACTTC. Translation gives CASSLAGWTGGDEQYF.

The V and J genes are TRBV6-5 and TRBJ2-3; D ambiguous. The CDR3 totals 11 residues. Looked up from germline, CDR1 is MNHEY and CDR2 is SVGAGI. V was cut by 4 bases and J by 13 bases, with 12 bases left in between. CDR3 protein: CASSSGPQKYF. CDR3 DNA: TGTGCCAGCAGTTCGGGCCCGCAAAAGTATTTT.

The chain is built from TRBV11-2 and TRBJ1-6; possibly TRBD1 for D (5 bases). Per germline, CDR1 SGHAT and CDR2 FQNNGV. V was cut by 3 bases and J by 9 bases, with 12 bases left in between. The CDR3 covers 14 residues. CDR3 in amino acids: CASSLTPGGSPLHF. CDR3 DNA sequence: TGTGCCAGCAGCTTGACACCGGGGGGTTCACCCCTCCACTTT.

The DNA of the CDR3 is TGTGCCAGCAGTCCTTCTGTTGTCGGTAATCAGCCCCAGCATTTT. Amino acid sequence: CASSPSVVGNQPQHF. The chain has TRBV28 and TRBJ1-5; D is unresolved. Trimming removed 5 bases at V and 4 bases at J, with 15 bases between. CDR1 and CDR2 from the germline V gene are MDHEN and SYDVKM. CDR3 length: 15 amino acids.

This clone was observed a single time. The chain joins TRBV7-8 to TRBJ2-3; D gene unclear. V was clipped by 1 base and J by 4 bases, with 3 bases between them. CDR1 and CDR2 (germline): SGHVS, FQNEAQ. The CDR3 runs 12 residues. CDR3 sequence (DNA): TGTGCCAGCAGCTTAGTTCCAGATACGCAGTATTTT. Its translation: CASSLVPDTQYF.

The V and J genes are TRBV19 and TRBJ1-6, with TRBD1 identical over 7 bases. Germline CDR1 is LNHDA and CDR2 is SQIVND (reference sequence). V was pared by 7 bases and J by 8 bases, with 8 bases of the junction left unmatched. This CDR3 comprises 14 residues. The CDR3, as DNA: TGTGCCAGTAAACGGGACAGTGGATATTCACCCCTCCACTTT. Its translation is CASKRDSGYSPLHF.